Listed here is a single T cell receptor beta chain. Its specific antigen is unknown. No per-base quality is available; no much larger clone lies one base away. The data stem from a study of blood T cell repertoires in COVID-19 (TCRdb year 2020). As for the study more broadly: Collaborator samples came from the United States, Italy and Spain and covered acute and convalescent phases of COVID-19. Where available, HLA class I and class II types were taken from metadata supplied by the sample provider and were not determined by assay-based typing. A freely available public database, intended as a resource for researchers studying the immune response to SARS-CoV-2, is where the repertoires were released. The sample metadata nearly always contained a de-identified subject ID, COVID-19 status, age in years and sex. The prospective study material was composed of cDNA or gDNA derived from T cells, B-cell-depleted T cells, or PBMCs. The dataset comprised deeply sampled blood TCRbeta repertoires from subjects exposed to, actively infected with, or recovered from COVID-19. Samples came from the ongoing ImmuneRACE study (first 160 participants) plus 1,254 subjects from 6 global collaborators.

Here is what the overall study found, with its caveats: How much clinical and demographic metadata was included differed by source and by participant, and the metadata was provided uncurated.

In Seattle, one collaborating source enrolled patients while the infection was active and tracked those patients longitudinally over the course of disease. Whole blood was collected in K2EDTA tubes by collaborating institutions according to the institutions' own protocols. Collaborator samples were shipped for TCRbeta analysis as frozen whole blood, isolated PBMCs, or DNA extracted from either sample type. TCRbeta CDR3 regions were amplified from genomic DNA using the immunoSEQ Assay, a bias-controlled multiplex PCR. Per the authors' processing: Nucleated cell counts per sample were estimated from amplification of reference gene primers within the assay. To quantify the absolute abundance of each unique TCRbeta CDR3 rearrangement, sequence reads were collapsed and filtered. For each sample, productive Simpson clonality was calculated by taking the square root of Simpson's diversity index across productive rearrangements. Here the immuneACCESS table is served through TCRdb, limited to in-frame sequences with V and J called. Missing clones are a known gap in these copies; in checked studies unresolved V genes cover under half, and the rest lacks a known reason. The DNA was the basis for D and trimming; V, J and clone size are from that table. The sample has 65,000 to 90,000 clones on record, 75% to 90% of them singletons. 5.5% to 7.5% of the sample is in the top ten clones.

CDR1 and CDR2 were assigned from the germline V gene as MNHEY and SVGAGI. The CDR3 runs 16 amino acids, cysteine and phenylalanine included. Solely the CDR3 DNA is kept, with 48 bases framed from the first base. Trimming takes 3 bases off V and 6 bases off J; junction bases not matched to a gene: 8. The sequence joins TRBV6-5 to TRBJ2-1; TRBD2 fits 10 bases in the junction. The sequencing input was peripheral blood. This TCR came from a man older than 75 with COVID-19, enrolled during active disease. The CDR3 in this case is CASSYGGLAGANEQFF. The bases read TGTGCCAGCAGTTATGGGGGGCTAGCGGGGGCCAATGAGCAGTTCTTC.